This T cell receptor beta chain stems from a study of patients and donors after allogeneic stem cell transplantation. TCRdb recomputed calls from the RT-PCR reads with MiXCR, one row per CDR3 protein. The data contain about 150,000 distinct CDR3 sequences, 30% to 45% of them seen just once; the ten biggest clones take up around 50%. Germline-derived CDR1 and CDR2 are DFQATT and SNEGSKA (reference sequence). V was shortened by 4 bases and J by 0 bases, with 9 bases between the two germline ends. The length of the CDR3 is 13 residues. The TCR sequence derives from a human donor who was either an allogeneic HSCT recipient or a stem cell or donor lymphocyte infusion donor (not recorded which). It is not recorded whose cells these are; they may come from a transplant donor. The sample consisted of blood, either unsorted or a sorted T cell fraction (not recorded which). The chain links TRBV20-1 to TRBJ1-1; no clear D. CDR3 sequence (DNA): TGCAGTGCTATGGGGAACATGAACACTGAAGCTTTCTTT. It translates to CSAMGNMNTEAFF.